The clone carrying this TCR beta chain was observed a single time. Alongside a J-beta primer mix, a sample-barcoded 5' primer served in a second PCR lasting about 7 to 12 cycles. MiXCR, applied by TCRdb to the 5' RACE reads, yields one record per CDR3 protein. The sample holds 700,000 to 900,000 distinct CDR3 sequences, about a quarter seen once. The data are from a study of blood T cells in healthy people across ages. These data also featured in a second study, about T cells of mothers and their children. From that second work: With unrelated pairs as the comparison, related mother-child pairs had a slightly higher overlap that was not significant.

This receptor was obtained from a boy younger than 18 in good health. Sequencing used blood.

The chain's CDR3 is CATSRDRGREELFF. The CDR3 DNA reads as TGTGCCACCAGCAGAGACCGGGGGCGGGAGGAACTGTTTTTT. The V and J genes are TRBV15 and TRBJ1-4, with a tentative D call TRBD1 (6 bases). Trimming removed 0 bases at V and 12 bases at J, with 14 bases between. The CDR3 has 14 residues. CDR1 is LNHNV, CDR2 YYDKDF, per germline (reference sequence).